These 24 T cell receptor beta chains share one sample of origin, sequenced in a study of blood T cell repertoires in COVID-19. The data were produced by immunoSEQ multiplex PCR, yet TCRdb's version contains in-frame clones alone and is incomplete. The sample has about 400,000 clones; around 90% are singletons. Sample: PBMCs or T cells enriched from blood (not recorded which). The receptors here all came from a woman aged 40 to 49 with acute COVID-19.

The rearrangement links TRBV24-1 to TRBJ2-1; TRBD1 might be the D (5 bases). CDR1 and CDR2 (germline): KGHDR, SFDVKD. The CDR3 has 12 residues. The germline V and J ends were trimmed by 6 bases and 7 bases, with 9 bases remaining between them. The CDR3 is CATSPGLNEQFF. The DNA of the CDR3 is TGTGCCACCAGTCCAGGGTTGAATGAGCAGTTCTTC.

The DNA for the CDR3 is TGTGCCAGTAGTCCTCAACGACAGGGAAGCACAGATACGCAGTATTTT. Protein: CASSPQRQGSTDTQYF. The chain recombines TRBV19 with TRBJ2-3, with TRBD1 matching 7 bases. There are 16 residues in the CDR3. Trimming at V came to 5 bases and at J to 0 bases, leaving 8 bases not matched to a gene. The germline CDR1 and CDR2 sequences are LNHDA and SQIVND (reference sequence).

The rearrangement links TRBV3-1 (or the pseudogene TRBV3-2) to TRBJ1-1; 10 nucleotides match TRBD1. V dropped 1 base and J dropped 9; count of bases not matched to a gene: 8. CDR1 is LGHDT, CDR2 YNNKEL, per germline (reference sequence). The CDR3 spans 15 residues. The CDR3 loop is CASSQGGTGEGKAFF. The CDR3 nucleotides are TGTGCCAGCAGCCAAGGTGGGACAGGGGAAGGGAAAGCTTTCTTT.

The genes are TRBV11-2 and TRBJ2-5, with TRBD2 matching 11 bases. The CDR3 consists of 15 residues. Looked up from germline, CDR1 is SGHAT and CDR2 is FQNNGV. Losses at the gene ends were 5 bases for V and 2 bases for J; bases not matched to a gene: 4. The CDR3 nucleotides are TGTGCCAGCAGCCCCCCTAGCGGGGGGCAAGAGACCCAGTACTTC. Protein: CASSPPSGGQETQYF. Full variable domain (outside the CDR3, taken from reference TRBV11-2 and TRBJ2-5): EAGVAQSPRYKIIEKRQSVAFWCNPISGHATLYWYQQILGQGPKLLIQFQNNGVVDDSQLPKDRFSAERLKGVDSTLKIQPAKLEDSAVYLCASSPPSGGQETQYFGPGTRLLVL.

V gene TRBV6-5 combines with J gene TRBJ1-3; TRBD1 matches 7 bases. The CDR3 is made up of 14 amino acids. V dropped 6 bases and J dropped 2; count of bases not matched to a gene: 4. The germline V gene has CDR1 MNHEY and CDR2 SVGAGI. Here the CDR3 DNA reads TGTGCCAGCAGCTCAGGGGGGACTGGAAACACCATATATTTT. Residues: CASSSGGTGNTIYF.

The chain is built from TRBV7-6 and TRBJ2-3; D is unresolved. This CDR3 is built from 15 residues. CDR1 and CDR2 from the germline V gene are SGHVS and FNYEAQ. Between the trimmed V and J ends, which lost 1 base and 1 base, there was a span of 9 bases. CDR3 sequence: CASSLGGSRTDTQYF. The CDR3 DNA reads as TGTGCCAGCAGCTTAGGAGGTTCTCGCACAGATACGCAGTATTTT.

The chain links TRBV7-8 to TRBJ1-5; the D gene is possibly TRBD1 (5 bases). Trimming took off 4 bases at V and 4 bases at J, with 11 bases between the two ends. CDR3 length: 14 residues. Germline lookup yields CDR1 SGHVS and CDR2 FQNEAQ. CDR3 in amino acids: CASSSGTQNQPQHF. CDR3 nucleotide sequence: TGTGCCAGCAGCTCCGGGACTCAGAATCAGCCCCAGCATTTT.

This rearrangement joins TRBV16 to TRBJ1-5, with D possibly being TRBD1 (6 bases). Trimming took 1 base from V and 7 from J, leaving 17 bases between them. CDR1 and CDR2 from the germline V gene are KGHSY and FQNENV. The CDR3 length is 16 residues. The DNA for the CDR3 is TGTGCCAGCAGCCAATTTTCACTTACAGGGTTCCAGCCCCAGCATTTT. Residues: CASSQFSLTGFQPQHF. The full variable domain, in which reference TRBV16 and TRBJ1-5 provide the parts outside the CDR3, is GEEVAQTPKHLVRGEGQKAKLYCAPIKGHSYVFWYQQVLKNEFKFLISFQNENVFDETGMPKERFSAKCLPNSPCSLEIQATKLEDSAVYFCASSQFSLTGFQPQHFGDGTRLSIL.

V gene TRBV7-2 combines with J gene TRBJ2-1, with 13 bases identical to TRBD2. The CDR3 consists of 15 residues. Germline CDR1 reads SGHTA; CDR2 reads FQGNSA. V was clipped by 6 bases and J by 7 bases; unmatched bases: 6. The DNA of the CDR3 is TGTGCCAGCAGGGAAAGACTAGCGGGGGGTAATGAGCAGTTCTTC. It specifies CASRERLAGGNEQFF.

The V gene is TRBV7-2, the J gene TRBJ2-1; TRBD2 matches 11 bases. The CDR3 spans 16 residues. The trim removed 5 bases at V and 8 bases at J, leaving 11 bases unmatched. Germline CDR1 and CDR2: SGHTA and FQGNSA. CDR3 region: CASSPGVAGGRDEQFF. The CDR3 DNA is TGTGCCAGCAGCCCCGGGGTAGCGGGGGGGCGGGATGAGCAGTTCTTC.

The chain recombines TRBV10-3 with TRBJ2-5; no clear D gene. This CDR3 is 13 amino acids long. Germline-derived CDR1 and CDR2 are ENHRY and SYGVKD. V gave up 4 bases and J gave up 1 base, with 7 bases separating them. CDR3 sequence (DNA): TGTGCCATCAGTGGTGCAGTCCAAGAGACCCAGTACTTC. Translated, it gives CAISGAVQETQYF.

CDR3 residues: CASGRLGRTDTQYF. The DNA for the CDR3 is TGTGCTAGTGGGCGACTGGGGCGCACAGATACGCAGTATTTT. The chain has TRBV12-5 and TRBJ2-3; D possibly corresponds to TRBD1 (5 bases). In germline, CDR1 is LGHNT, CDR2 FRNRAP. With 6 bases removed from V and 1 base from J, the gap between germline ends came to 11 bases. The CDR3 spans 14 residues.

This clone has just a few counts. The rearrangement joins TRBV5-1 to TRBJ1-6, with 7 bases identical to TRBD1. This CDR3 is built from 16 residues. Germline V CDR1 and CDR2: SGHRS, YFSETQ. Trimming at V came to 4 bases and at J to 5 bases, leaving 9 bases not matched to a gene. The DNA of the CDR3 is TGCGCCAGCAGCCTTACAGGGGCCGGAGATAATTCACCCCTCCACTTT. Protein: CASSLTGAGDNSPLHF.

The rearrangement links TRBV7-9 to TRBJ2-5, with D maybe TRBD1 (5 bases). CDR1 SEHNR and CDR2 FQNEAQ come from the germline V gene (reference sequence). Trimming pared 4 bases from V and 5 bases from J, leaving 14 bases between. This CDR3 is built from 14 residues. The CDR3 nucleotides read TGTGCCAGCAGCTGGGGCAGCTCCCCGGAGACCCAGTACTTC. Translation: CASSWGSSPETQYF. The full variable domain, completed using reference TRBV7-9 and TRBJ2-5, is DTGVSQNPRHKITKRGQNVTFRCDPISEHNRLYWYRQTLGQGPEFLTYFQNEAQLEKSRLLSDRFSAERPKGSFSTLEIQRTEQGDSAMYLCASSWGSSPETQYFGPGTRLLVL.

This chain uses TRBV7-8 with TRBJ1-2; D is undetermined. Deletions cut 0 bases from V and 4 bases from J, with 12 bases between. The CDR3 is 15 amino acids. CDR1 and CDR2 (germline): SGHVS, FQNEAQ. CDR3 sequence reads: CASSLAHRGGYGYTF. The DNA of the CDR3 is TGTGCCAGCAGCTTAGCCCACCGGGGTGGCTATGGCTACACCTTC.

The chain employs TRBV5-4 and TRBJ1-1; TRBD1 might be the D (5 bases). CDR3 length equals 14 residues. Germline assignment: CDR1 SGHNT and CDR2 YYREEE (reference sequence). V was pared by 7 bases and J by 4 bases, with 17 bases between. CDR3 sequence: CASFTDTPGTEAFF. The DNA for the CDR3 is TGTGCCAGCTTCACGGACACCCCGGGCACTGAAGCTTTCTTT. The full variable domain, its missing parts supplied by reference TRBV5-4 and TRBJ1-1, is ETGVTQSPTHLIKTRGQQVTLRCSSQSGHNTVSWYQQALGQGPQFIFQYYREEENGRGNFPPRFSGLQFPNYSSELNVNALELDDSALYLCASFTDTPGTEAFFGQGTRLTVV.

The V gene is TRBV9, the J gene TRBJ2-7, with TRBD1 identical over 8 bases. V lost 3 bases and J lost 2; bases outside the gene matches: 4. The germline gives CDR1 SGDLS, CDR2 YYNGEE. This CDR3 region has 14 residues. The chain's CDR3 is CASSARDRPYEQYF. For the CDR3, the DNA is TGTGCCAGCAGCGCCCGGGACAGGCCCTACGAGCAGTACTTC.

The V call is TRBV18, the J call TRBJ2-3; TRBD2 agrees at 7 bases. The J segment lost 2 bases and the V segment lost 0 bases, leaving 5 bases of the junction unmatched. CDR1 and CDR2 (germline): KGHSH, LQKENI. The CDR3 loop spans 16 amino acids. In DNA, the CDR3 is TGTGCCAGCTCACCACCGAACGGGGGGTTCACAGATACGCAGTATTTT. Translated: CASSPPNGGFTDTQYF.

The sample holds one count of this clone. The chain uses TRBV6-2 or TRBV6-3 and TRBJ2-7; D is possibly TRBD2 (5 bases). CDR3 size: 15 residues. CDR1 and CDR2 (germline): MNHEY, SVGEGT. Trimming left V 0 bases short and J 5 bases short, with 14 bases between. The CDR3 sequence is CASSYSGGRGNEQYF. The CDR3 DNA reads as TGTGCCAGCAGTTACTCGGGCGGGCGCGGCAACGAGCAGTACTTC.

The chain has TRBV6-1 and TRBJ1-2; 9 bases are a match to TRBD1. Trimming cost V 3 bases and J 4 bases; bases outside gene matches: 3. Germline V gene sequence: CDR1 MNHNS, CDR2 SASEGT. This CDR3 has 14 amino acids. CDR3 region: CASSEGQGVYGYTF. CDR3 DNA: TGTGCCAGCAGTGAGGGACAGGGAGTCTATGGCTACACCTTC.

V gene TRBV29-1 combines with J gene TRBJ1-4; possibly TRBD1 for D (5 bases). Germline V gives CDR1 SQVTM, CDR2 ANQGSEA. The CDR3 is made up of 15 amino acids. V lost 0 bases and J lost 3, with 11 bases in between. The chain's CDR3 is CSVEDFGGANEKLFF. As DNA, the CDR3 is TGCAGCGTTGAAGATTTCGGGGGTGCTAATGAAAAACTGTTTTTT.

The chain combines TRBV13 with TRBJ2-2, with 12 bases identical to TRBD1. The CDR3 spans 17 residues. In germline, CDR1 is PRHDT, CDR2 FYEKMQ (reference sequence). V dropped 4 bases and J dropped 3; count of bases not matched to a gene: 6. This CDR3 is CASSSGQGARDTGELFF. As DNA, the CDR3 is TGTGCCAGCAGCTCGGGACAGGGGGCGAGGGACACCGGGGAGCTGTTTTTT.

This chain joins TRBV18 and TRBJ1-2, with D possibly matching TRBD1 (5 bases). The CDR3 is 11 amino acids. Germline V gene lookup returns CDR1 KGHSH and CDR2 LQKENI. V was cut by 6 bases and J by 8 bases, with 10 bases left in between. CDR3 region: CASSLGGGYTF. The CDR3 DNA sequence: TGTGCCAGCTCTCTGGGGGGAGGCTACACCTTC.

The chain carries TRBV6-5 and TRBJ1-2; possible D gene TRBD1, 6 bases. Trimming took 5 bases from V and 8 from J, leaving 12 bases between them. The CDR3 covers 12 residues. Germline V CDR1 and CDR2: MNHEY, SVGAGI. The DNA for the CDR3 is TGTGCCAGCAGTCCTACAGGGTGGGGCTACACCTTC. It specifies CASSPTGWGYTF.